This T cell receptor beta chain originates from a study of blood T cell repertoires in COVID-19. As for the study in general: The samples span acute and convalescent COVID-19 from the United States, Italy and Spain.

The authors' processing: Reference gene primer amplification gave nucleated cell count estimates. Assay: immunoSEQ multiplex PCR; the TCRdb copy retains only in-frame clones and omits some. The V and J calls and clone size come from that table; D and trimming were worked out from the DNA. The sample carries roughly 260,000 clones, just under 90% recorded once. The V gene's germline CDR1 is LNHDA and CDR2 SQIVND (reference sequence). CDR3 length: 13 amino acids. V dropped 5 bases and J dropped 7; count of bases not matched to a gene: 6. The genes are TRBV19 and TRBJ1-2; the match to TRBD1 covers 8 bases. The TCR comes from a woman between 40 and 55 years old with acute or convalescent COVID-19. The sequencing sample was made of peripheral blood. CDR3 nucleotide sequence: TGTGCCAGTAGTGAAGGACAGGGAAGTGGCTACACCTTC. It specifies CASSEGQGSGYTF.